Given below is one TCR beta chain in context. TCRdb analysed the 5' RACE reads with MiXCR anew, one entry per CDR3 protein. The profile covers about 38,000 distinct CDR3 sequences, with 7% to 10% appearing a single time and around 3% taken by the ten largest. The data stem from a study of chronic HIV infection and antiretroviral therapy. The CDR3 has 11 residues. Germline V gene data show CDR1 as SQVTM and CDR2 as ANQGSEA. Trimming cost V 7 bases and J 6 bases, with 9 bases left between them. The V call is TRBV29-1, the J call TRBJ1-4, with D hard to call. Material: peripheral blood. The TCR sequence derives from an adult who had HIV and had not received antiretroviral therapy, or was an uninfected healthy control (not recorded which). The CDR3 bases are TGCAGCGCCGGACGGTATGAAAAACTGTTTTTT. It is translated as CSAGRYEKLFF. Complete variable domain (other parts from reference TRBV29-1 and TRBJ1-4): SAVISQKPSRDICQRGTSLTIQCQVDSQVTMMFWYRQQPGQSLTLIATANQGSEATYESGFVIDKFPISRPNLTFSTLTVSNMSPEDSSIYLCSAGRYEKLFFGSGTQLSVL.